Below, one TCR beta chain is given with its context. The source of the sample is a study of Tregs in tolerant kidney transplant recipients. Only in-frame clones appear in the TCRdb table, and some are missing; sequencing was by immunoSEQ multiplex PCR. Of 50,000 to 85,000 clones in the sample, around nine tenths were seen once. This clonotype was obtained from a human donor who received a combined kidney and bone marrow transplant. Here the sequenced sample was CD8+ T cells from blood, taken before the transplant.

Here the CDR3 DNA reads TGTGCCAGCAGCATGCGACAGAACCCTAGCACAGATACGCAGTATTTT. Translated, it gives CASSMRQNPSTDTQYF. The chain has TRBV7-9 and TRBJ2-3, with D perhaps matching TRBD1 (5 bases). CDR1 and CDR2 (germline): SEHNR, FQNEAQ (reference sequence). The CDR3 is 16 amino acids. The V end lost 5 bases, the J end lost 0 bases, and 15 bases lay between the germline ends.